Following are 9 T cell receptor beta chains from one sample sequenced in a study of CD8 T cells in Susac syndrome. Random hexamers were used to reverse transcribe the RNA input (0.5 to 1 ug). TCRdb re-analysed the immunoSEQ multiplex PCR reads in MiXCR, keeping a single row per CDR3 protein. The data show 240,000 or so distinct CDR3 sequences, 95% to 97% seen once. Sequencing was done on a sample of CD4+ T cells from PBMCs. The origin of the receptors is a human donor with Susac syndrome.

This clonotype has just a few counts. The rearrangement uses TRBV7-9 and TRBJ2-7, with 7 bases matching TRBD1. The germline CDR1 and CDR2 sequences are SEHNR and FQNEAQ (reference sequence). The V and J ends lost 3 bases and 0 bases, in that order; junction bases with no gene match: 5. This CDR3 has 15 amino acids. The CDR3 DNA reads TGTGCCAGCAGCTTGGGGCAGGGGGTCTCCTACGAGCAGTACTTC. It specifies CASSLGQGVSYEQYF.

This chain links TRBV27 with TRBJ1-2; D remains ambiguous. V lost 4 bases and J lost 6, with 15 bases in between. CDR3 length: 14 amino acids. Germline-derived CDR1 and CDR2 are MNHEY and SMNVEV (reference sequence). The CDR3 DNA sequence: TGTGCCAGCAGTTCCCCGACAAGGGCGGATGGCTACACCTTC. Its translation: CASSSPTRADGYTF.

The V call is TRBV5-1, the J call TRBJ2-7; 7 bases map to TRBD2. After removal of 3 bases from V and 2 bases from J, the junction contained 5 bases not matched to a gene. Per germline, CDR1 SGHRS and CDR2 YFSETQ. This CDR3 has 14 residues. This CDR3 is CASSWDYLPYEQYF. CDR3 nucleotides: TGCGCCAGCAGCTGGGACTATCTTCCCTACGAGCAGTACTTC.

This chain connects TRBV9 to TRBJ2-7, with a weak D call TRBD1 (7 bases). V was cut by 0 bases and J by 4 bases, with 20 bases left in between. Germline assignment: CDR1 SGDLS and CDR2 YYNGEE. The CDR3 extends over 17 amino acids. The CDR3 sequence is CASSVDQGGGMGYEQYF. DNA for the CDR3: TGTGCCAGCAGCGTAGATCAGGGGGGCGGGATGGGATACGAGCAGTACTTC. The complete variable domain, with remaining parts taken from reference TRBV9 and TRBJ2-7, reads DSGVTQTPKHLITATGQRVTLRCSPRSGDLSVYWYQQSLDQGLQFLIQYYNGEERAKGNILERFSAQQFPDLHSELNLSSLELGDSALYFCASSVDQGGGMGYEQYFGPGTRLTVT.

V usage is TRBV20-1 and J usage is TRBJ2-7; 8 nucleotides line up with TRBD2. Germline CDR1 DFQATT, CDR2 SNEGSKA (reference sequence). Germline trimming cut 4 bases from V and 3 bases from J; bases unmatched to any gene: 11. The CDR3 length is 15 residues. CDR3 protein: CSATPGGRSIYEQYF. The CDR3, as DNA: TGCAGTGCTACCCCGGGAGGGCGAAGCATCTACGAGCAGTACTTC.

This sequence joins TRBV20-1 and TRBJ2-1, with unresolved D. Deletions cut 3 bases from V and 2 bases from J, with 11 bases between. In germline, CDR1 is DFQATT, CDR2 SNEGSKA (reference sequence). This CDR3 comprises 14 residues. The CDR3 reads CSASPQVPYNEQFF. The CDR3 region has the DNA TGCAGTGCTAGCCCCCAGGTCCCCTACAATGAGCAGTTCTTC.

The chain has TRBV7-2 and TRBJ2-4, with 12 bases matching TRBD2. CDR1 and CDR2 (germline): SGHTA, FQGNSA. V was pared by 5 bases and J by 0 bases, with 2 bases of the junction left unmatched. The CDR3 loop spans 16 amino acids. The CDR3, as DNA: TGTGCCAGCAGCATGACTAGCGGGAGAGCCAAAAACATTCAGTACTTC. Translating gives CASSMTSGRAKNIQYF.

The chain recombines TRBV5-1 with TRBJ2-1; 10 nucleotides agree with TRBD2. V dropped 3 bases and J dropped 5; count of bases not matched to a gene: 5. The CDR3 extends over 15 amino acids. Germline CDR1 is SGHRS and CDR2 is YFSETQ. In DNA, the CDR3 is TGCGCCAGCAGCTCTAGCGGGAGCGCACACAATGAGCAGTTCTTC. This codes for CASSSSGSAHNEQFF.

This clonotype appeared once. This CDR3 is CATQTSGTSYEQYF. The DNA of the CDR3 is TGTGCCACTCAGACTAGCGGGACCTCCTACGAGCAGTACTTC. The J gene is TRBJ2-7, the V gene TRBV28; 11 nucleotides align to TRBD2. The ends lost 10 bases at V and 0 bases at J; junction bases unmatched: 5. Germline CDR1 is MDHEN and CDR2 is SYDVKM. The CDR3 is 14 residues long.